This T cell receptor (beta chain) was found in a study of OX40 agonist ivuxolimab in advanced cancers. Libraries were prepared by immunoSEQ multiplex PCR; TCRdb keeps only in-frame clonotypes and omits some of them. This sample has more than 90,000 clones, with more than 80% found just once. The germline gives CDR1 SGHNT, CDR2 YENEEA. This CDR3 has 14 residues. V gave up 5 bases and J gave up 3 bases, with 13 bases separating them. The specimen comprised CD4+ or CD8+ T cells sorted from blood, sampled in a trial of the OX40 agonist ivuxolimab. The TCR originated in an adult with an advanced solid tumor such as melanoma, head and neck, liver or kidney cancer. V usage is TRBV11-3 and J usage is TRBJ1-1; possibly TRBD1 for D (5 bases). The CDR3 DNA sequence: TGTGCCAGCAGCAAATCGGGGGGGGACACTGAAGCTTTCTTT. Translating it yields CASSKSGGDTEAFF.